These 30 T cell receptor beta chains came from one sample sequenced in a study of cytomegalovirus exposure and HLA in healthy donors. Amplification used 60 Vbeta primers and 13 Jbeta primers. Clones were sequenced by immunoSEQ multiplex PCR, and TCRdb holds only the in-frame ones, with some missing. The sample data list over 120,000 clones. The specimen was PBMCs. Source of these receptors: a male donor in good health and CMV-seronegative.

The chain joins TRBV18 to TRBJ1-5, with D tentatively TRBD1 (5 bases). The CDR3 extends over 14 amino acids. V lost 8 bases and J lost 7, with 18 bases in between. CDR1 KGHSH and CDR2 LQKENI come from the germline V gene. CDR3 protein: CASTDGWGGQPQHF. In DNA, the CDR3 is TGTGCCAGCACCGATGGGTGGGGGGGACAGCCCCAGCATTTT.

The gene calls are TRBV27 and TRBJ2-1; 7 bases are shared with TRBD2. The V gene end was trimmed by 0 bases and the J gene end by 4 bases; junction bases not matched to a gene: 9. Looked up from germline, CDR1 is MNHEY and CDR2 is SMNVEV (reference sequence). This CDR3 comprises 17 residues. DNA for the CDR3: TGTGCCAGCAGTTTATCGGGGGAGGGCCGACGGTACAATGAGCAGTTCTTC. This translates into CASSLSGEGRRYNEQFF.

The chain joins TRBV5-6 to TRBJ2-2; 13 positions agree with TRBD2. The V gene end was trimmed by 4 bases and the J gene end by 6 bases; junction bases not matched to a gene: 9. The germline V gene encodes CDR1 SGHDT and CDR2 YYEEEE. The CDR3 consists of 17 residues. The CDR3 DNA follows: TGTGCCAGCAGCCCTCTGGGACTAGCGGGAACGGCCGGGGAGCTGTTTTTT. Amino acid sequence: CASSPLGLAGTAGELFF.

The V call is TRBV5-1, the J call TRBJ1-4, with a tentative D call TRBD1 (6 bases). V was shortened by 3 bases and J by 8 bases, with 14 bases between the two germline ends. There are 14 residues in the CDR3. CDR1 SGHRS and CDR2 YFSETQ come from the germline V gene. CDR3 in DNA: TGCGCCAGCAGCTCGGGACACCAAGGGGAAAAACTGTTTTTT. Translation: CASSSGHQGEKLFF.

J is TRBJ2-3 and V is TRBV7-9, with 9 bases aligning to TRBD1. V shed 9 bases and J 9 bases; nucleotides not matched to a gene: 4. The CDR3 sequence is 11 residues long. The germline CDR1 and CDR2 sequences are SEHNR and FQNEAQ (reference sequence). CDR3 sequence reads: CASTGGKTQYF. The DNA of the CDR3 is TGTGCCAGTACAGGGGGCAAGACGCAGTATTTT. Drawing the rest from reference TRBV7-9 and TRBJ2-3, the complete variable domain is DTGVSQNPRHKITKRGQNVTFRCDPISEHNRLYWYRQTLGQGPEFLTYFQNEAQLEKSRLLSDRFSAERPKGSFSTLEIQRTEQGDSAMYLCASTGGKTQYFGPGTRLTVL.

This chain connects TRBV5-1 to TRBJ2-7, with a weak D call TRBD2 (6 bases). The V gene lost 4 bases and the J gene lost 3 bases, with 20 bases spanning the gap. CDR3 length: 16 residues. The germline V gene has CDR1 SGHRS and CDR2 YFSETQ. The CDR3 DNA follows: TGCGCCAGCAGCCCAGGATTCACTGTAGCGGTCTACGAGCAGTACTTC. Its translation is CASSPGFTVAVYEQYF.

The chain is built from TRBV5-1 and TRBJ2-7; D perhaps matches TRBD2 (6 bases). Germline assignment: CDR1 SGHRS and CDR2 YFSETQ. The CDR3 is 13 amino acids. Trimming took 0 bases from V and 6 from J, leaving 10 bases between them. CDR3 coding DNA: TGCGCCAGCAGCTTGGACGGGGGTCTCGAGCAGTACTTC. Amino acid sequence: CASSLDGGLEQYF.

The rearrangement links TRBV11-3 to TRBJ2-1; 15 bases line up with TRBD2. The CDR3 runs to 14 residues. Germline-derived CDR1 and CDR2 are SGHNT and YENEEA. Trimming cost V 9 bases and J 7 bases; bases outside gene matches: 4. In DNA form, the CDR3 reads TGTGCCAGTGGGACTAGCGGGAGGTGGAATGAGCAGTTCTTC. This encodes CASGTSGRWNEQFF.

The chain carries TRBV28 and TRBJ2-7; TRBD1 matches 7 bases. Trimming removed 5 bases from V and 3 bases from J; junction bases left unmatched: 10. The CDR3 consists of 15 residues. Germline CDR1 reads MDHEN; CDR2 reads SYDVKM. CDR3 sequence (DNA): TGTGCCAGCAGTAGACCGGGACAGTCCGTCTACGAGCAGTACTTC. Translation: CASSRPGQSVYEQYF.

The rearrangement links TRBV9 to TRBJ2-7, with D unresolved. The CDR3 is made up of 15 amino acids. Germline-derived CDR1 and CDR2 are SGDLS and YYNGEE. The V and J ends lost 2 bases and 0 bases respectively, with 12 bases between them. Here the CDR3 reads CASSVYAGLSYEQYF. In DNA, the CDR3 is TGTGCCAGCAGCGTTTACGCAGGCCTCTCCTACGAGCAGTACTTC.

The CDR3 sequence: CASSLVGGRNQPQHF. The CDR3 bases are TGTGCCAGCAGTTTAGTAGGGGGCCGCAATCAGCCCCAGCATTTT. The genes are TRBV28 and TRBJ1-5; 7 bases agree with TRBD1. Per germline, CDR1 MDHEN and CDR2 SYDVKM. With V trimmed by 2 bases and J by 2 bases, 3 bases remained unmatched. The CDR3 spans 15 residues.

J is TRBJ1-5 and V is TRBV7-9, with TRBD1 identical over 9 bases. Per the germline V gene, CDR1 is SEHNR and CDR2 is FQNEAQ (reference sequence). This CDR3 region has 14 residues. V dropped 6 bases and J dropped 6; count of bases not matched to a gene: 6. CDR3 loop: CASSYTGGPQPQHF. The CDR3 DNA reads as TGTGCCAGCAGTTACACAGGGGGCCCTCAGCCCCAGCATTTT.

This rearrangement joins TRBV19 to TRBJ2-7; 9 nucleotides align to TRBD2. V dropped 2 bases and J dropped 7; count of bases not matched to a gene: 9. The CDR3 runs to 15 residues. Looked up from germline, CDR1 is LNHDA and CDR2 is SQIVND (reference sequence). The CDR3 coding sequence is TGTGCCAGTAGTATAACGGCTAGCGGGAACTGGGAGCAGTACTTC. Translation gives CASSITASGNWEQYF.

The genes are TRBV27 and TRBJ2-1; unclear D gene. This CDR3 has 12 residues. Germline-derived CDR1 and CDR2 are MNHEY and SMNVEV (reference sequence). V lost 6 bases and J 3 bases, leaving 6 bases between the germline ends. The CDR3 sequence: CASSYNYNEQFF. The CDR3, as DNA: TGTGCCAGCAGCTATAACTACAATGAGCAGTTCTTC.

The rearrangement joins TRBV9 to TRBJ2-7; TRBD1 is a possible D gene (6 bases). The germline gives CDR1 SGDLS, CDR2 YYNGEE. The CDR3 covers 17 residues. V gave up 4 bases and J gave up 2 bases, with 22 bases separating them. Here the CDR3 reads CASSRSKEYRDPYEQYF. The DNA for the CDR3 is TGTGCCAGCAGCCGATCAAAGGAGTACAGGGACCCCTACGAGCAGTACTTC.

The chain combines TRBV29-1 with TRBJ1-1; D gene uncertain. The ends were cut back, 8 bases at V and 3 bases at J, with 16 bases in the middle. The CDR3 is made up of 13 amino acids. The germline V gene has CDR1 SQVTM and CDR2 ANQGSEA. CDR3: CSTLGGRDTEAFF. CDR3 DNA sequence: TGCAGCACCTTGGGTGGGAGGGACACTGAAGCTTTCTTT.

The chain joins TRBV5-6 to TRBJ2-3; unclear D gene. Between the trimmed V and J ends, which lost 3 bases and 6 bases, there was a span of 5 bases. The CDR3 extends over 11 amino acids. The germline V gene has CDR1 SGHDT and CDR2 YYEEEE. CDR3 residues: CASSWRDTQYF. CDR3 nucleotide sequence: TGTGCCAGCAGCTGGCGGGATACGCAGTATTTT. Variable domain in full (rest from reference TRBV5-6 and TRBJ2-3): DAGVTQSPTHLIKTRGQQVTLRCSPKSGHDTVSWYQQALGQGPQFIFQYYEEEERQRGNFPDRFSGHQFPNYSSELNVNALLLGDSALYLCASSWRDTQYFGPGTRLTVL.

The chain is built from TRBV9 and TRBJ2-3, with D perhaps matching TRBD2 (6 bases). The CDR3 is made up of 14 amino acids. Trimming shortened V by 3 bases and J by 4 bases, and 12 bases separated the two germline ends. Looked up from germline, CDR1 is SGDLS and CDR2 is YYNGEE. CDR3 bases: TGTGCCAGCAGCGATAGAGGGGAGGCAGATACGCAGTATTTT. This translates into CASSDRGEADTQYF.

CDR3 DNA: TGTGCCAGCAGTCACCCCGACAGGGACGAGCAGTACTTC. Its protein is CASSHPDRDEQYF. The chain recombines TRBV6-5 with TRBJ2-7; 7 nucleotides line up with TRBD1. Germline V gene lookup returns CDR1 MNHEY and CDR2 SVGAGI. Unmatched junction bases numbered 6, after V lost 5 bases and J lost 5 bases. CDR3 length: 13 amino acids.

This sequence joins TRBV9 and TRBJ1-2; D remains unclear. The CDR3 contains 14 residues. The germline gives CDR1 SGDLS, CDR2 YYNGEE. With 0 bases removed from V and 5 bases from J, the gap between germline ends came to 11 bases. Here the CDR3 reads CASSVDGSSYGYTF. DNA for the CDR3: TGTGCCAGCAGCGTAGATGGCAGTTCTTATGGCTACACCTTC.

The chain employs TRBV10-3 and TRBJ2-5; 12 nucleotides line up with TRBD2. The CDR3 runs to 15 residues. Germline CDR1 and CDR2: ENHRY and SYGVKD. Trimming at V came to 6 bases and at J to 1 base, leaving 3 bases not matched to a gene. CDR3: CAISQLAGGQETQYF. In DNA, the CDR3 is TGTGCCATCAGCCAACTAGCGGGGGGCCAAGAGACCCAGTACTTC.

This chain uses TRBV28 with TRBJ1-1, with D perhaps matching TRBD1 (5 bases). CDR1 and CDR2 from the germline V gene are MDHEN and SYDVKM. The CDR3 contains 17 residues. Trimming shortened V by 6 bases and J by 0 bases, and 20 bases separated the two germline ends. CDR3 in DNA: TGTGCCAGCAGCTCCTTACCTGTCGGACATATGAACACTGAAGCTTTCTTT. It encodes CASSSLPVGHMNTEAFF.

A word on this clone: Different DNA sequences within this sample yield the same CDR3. The V gene is TRBV5-6, the J gene TRBJ2-7; no reliable D call. The CDR3 consists of 11 residues. The germline CDR1 and CDR2 sequences are SGHDT and YYEEEE. V lost 0 bases to trimming and J lost 6 bases, with 4 bases between them. CDR3 amino acids: CASSLGAEQYF. The CDR3 region has the DNA TGTGCCAGCAGCTTGGGCGCCGAGCAGTACTTC. Full variable domain (remainder filled in from reference TRBV5-6 and TRBJ2-7): DAGVTQSPTHLIKTRGQQVTLRCSPKSGHDTVSWYQQALGQGPQFIFQYYEEEERQRGNFPDRFSGHQFPNYSSELNVNALLLGDSALYLCASSLGAEQYFGPGTRLTVT.

This chain joins TRBV27 and TRBJ1-4; D unresolved. Deletions cut 6 bases from V and 7 bases from J, with 15 bases between. The CDR3 extends over 14 amino acids. The V gene's germline CDR1 is MNHEY and CDR2 SMNVEV (reference sequence). DNA for the CDR3: TGTGCCAGCAGCCCCGCCGGGAAGAGTGAAAAACTGTTTTTT. Translating gives CASSPAGKSEKLFF.

The chain has TRBV6-1 and TRBJ2-2, with a possible D match to TRBD1 (5 bases). V gave up 6 bases and J gave up 2 bases, with 10 bases separating them. Germline CDR1 is MNHNS and CDR2 is SASEGT. The CDR3 has 14 amino acids. The CDR3 spells CASSRTFNTGELFF. The CDR3 nucleotides are TGTGCCAGCAGCCGGACATTTAACACCGGGGAGCTGTTTTTT.

This chain connects TRBV15 to TRBJ1-1; no reliable D call. The CDR3 totals 15 residues. V was shortened by 0 bases and J by 8 bases, with 16 bases between the two germline ends. Germline V gene data show CDR1 as LNHNV and CDR2 as YYDKDF (reference sequence). CDR3 in DNA: TGTGCCACCAGCAGAGATCCAGCGTCCGACGGAGAAGCTTTCTTT. Its protein is CATSRDPASDGEAFF.

The chain employs TRBV27 and TRBJ2-7; maybe TRBD2 (5 bases). CDR3 length: 11 amino acids. The V gene's germline CDR1 is MNHEY and CDR2 SMNVEV (reference sequence). V was shortened by 5 bases and J by 8 bases, with 10 bases between the two germline ends. CDR3 residues: CASSKGSQQYF. CDR3 sequence (DNA): TGTGCCAGCAGTAAAGGGAGCCAGCAGTACTTC.

J is TRBJ1-1 and V is TRBV4-3, with no clear D. Deletions cut 1 base from V and 1 base from J, with 4 bases between. Germline V gene data show CDR1 as LGHNA and CDR2 as YSLEER. The CDR3 loop spans 13 amino acids. The CDR3 DNA reads TGCGCCAGCAGCCAAGGACAGAACACTGAAGCTTTCTTT. Translation: CASSQGQNTEAFF.

This chain links TRBV6-1 with TRBJ2-2, with D possibly matching TRBD1 (6 bases). The CDR3 has 13 residues. The V end was cut by 8 bases, the J end by 6 bases, with 13 bases between. The germline CDR1 and CDR2 sequences are MNHNS and SASEGT. CDR3 in DNA: TGTGCCAGCGCCCTGGGGGCCCCCGGGGAGCTGTTTTTT. Translated: CASALGAPGELFF.

The rearrangement links TRBV19 to TRBJ1-5; 7 bases agree with TRBD1. There are 19 residues in the CDR3. V was clipped by 5 bases and J by 0 bases; unmatched bases: 16. Germline assignment: CDR1 LNHDA and CDR2 SQIVND (reference sequence). The CDR3 DNA sequence: TGTGCCAGTAGTGTCCCCGGGACAGCGATCTATGATAGCAATCAGCCCCAGCATTTT. It codes for CASSVPGTAIYDSNQPQHF.